This T cell receptor beta chain was obtained from a study of CD8 T cells in ankylosing spondylitis. General observations from the study: In the blood and synovial fluid of reactive arthritis, some motif variants had been previously reported. Disease-linked clones bore a CD8+ phenotype, appearing relatively rarely in peripheral blood. Characteristic of ankylosing spondylitis blood, it appeared, was a TCR beta motif comprising roughly eight highly homologous variants. Matched ankylosing spondylitis synovial fluid reportedly contained a significantly enriched population of disease-linked clones.

Quantitative 5'-RACE was performed with molecular barcodes, and it yielded the TCR beta libraries. TCRdb used MiXCR to reprocess the 5' RACE reads, holding one entry per CDR3 protein. The data show around 890,000 distinct CDR3 sequences, approximately 12% seen once. Germline V gene sequence: CDR1 SGHKS, CDR2 YYEKEE (reference sequence). This CDR3 is 14 amino acids long. Between the trimmed V and J ends, which lost 3 bases and 0 bases, there was a span of 6 bases. With regard to this clonotype: Its cognate antigen is unknown.

The sample comprised blood, either unsorted or a sorted T cell fraction (not recorded which). This receptor was taken from a male donor with ankylosing spondylitis. This chain connects TRBV5-5 to TRBJ1-4; D not resolved. The CDR3 coding sequence is TGTGCCAGCAGCTGGTATGCAACTAATGAAAAACTGTTTTTT. It encodes CASSWYATNEKLFF.